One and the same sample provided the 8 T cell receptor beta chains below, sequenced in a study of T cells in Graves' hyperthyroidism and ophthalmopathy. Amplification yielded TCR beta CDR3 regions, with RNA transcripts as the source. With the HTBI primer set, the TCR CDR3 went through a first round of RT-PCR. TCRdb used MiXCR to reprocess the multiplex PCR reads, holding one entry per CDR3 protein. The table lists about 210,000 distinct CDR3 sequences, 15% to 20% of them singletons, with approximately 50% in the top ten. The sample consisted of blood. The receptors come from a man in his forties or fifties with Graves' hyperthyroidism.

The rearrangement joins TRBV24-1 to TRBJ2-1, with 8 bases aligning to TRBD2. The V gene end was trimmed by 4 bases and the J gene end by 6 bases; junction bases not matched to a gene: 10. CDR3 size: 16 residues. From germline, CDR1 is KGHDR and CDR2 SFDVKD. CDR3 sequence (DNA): TGTGCCACCAGTGACCCAGGACTAGCCGGCACCAATGAGCAGTTCTTC. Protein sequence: CATSDPGLAGTNEQFF.

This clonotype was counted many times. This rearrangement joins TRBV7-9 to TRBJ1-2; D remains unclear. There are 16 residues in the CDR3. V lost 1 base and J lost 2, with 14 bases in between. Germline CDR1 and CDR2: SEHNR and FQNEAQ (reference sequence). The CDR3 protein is CASSLELPRRNYGYTF. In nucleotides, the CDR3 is TGTGCCAGCAGCTTAGAATTGCCCAGGCGCAACTATGGCTACACCTTC. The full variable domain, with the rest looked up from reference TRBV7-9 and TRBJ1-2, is DTGVSQNPRHKITKRGQNVTFRCDPISEHNRLYWYRQTLGQGPEFLTYFQNEAQLEKSRLLSDRFSAERPKGSFSTLEIQRTEQGDSAMYLCASSLELPRRNYGYTFGSGTRLTVV.

The CDR3 DNA follows: TGTGCCAGCAGCTCGACTAGCGGGACATCCTACAATGAGCAGTTCTTC. Its translation is CASSSTSGTSYNEQFF. The J gene is TRBJ2-1, the V gene TRBV7-3, with 11 bases fitting TRBD2. Germline V gene data show CDR1 as SGHTA and CDR2 as FQGTGA. J lost 1 base, V lost 4 bases, and 3 bases had no gene match. CDR3 length equals 16 residues.

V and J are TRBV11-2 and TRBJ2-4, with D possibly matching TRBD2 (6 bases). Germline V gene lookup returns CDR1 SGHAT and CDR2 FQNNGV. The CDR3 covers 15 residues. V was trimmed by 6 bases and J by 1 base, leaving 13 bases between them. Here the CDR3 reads CASRRPGEAKNIQYF. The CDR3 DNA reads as TGTGCCAGCAGGAGGCCGGGGGAGGCCAAAAACATTCAGTACTTC.

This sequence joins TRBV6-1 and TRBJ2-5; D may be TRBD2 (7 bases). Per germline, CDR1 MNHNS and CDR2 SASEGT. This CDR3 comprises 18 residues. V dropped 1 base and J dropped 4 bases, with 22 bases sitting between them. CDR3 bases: TGTGCCAGCAGTGAAGTTGGGGGGGGCGGGACCGAGTCAGAGACCCAGTACTTC. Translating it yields CASSEVGGGGTESETQYF.

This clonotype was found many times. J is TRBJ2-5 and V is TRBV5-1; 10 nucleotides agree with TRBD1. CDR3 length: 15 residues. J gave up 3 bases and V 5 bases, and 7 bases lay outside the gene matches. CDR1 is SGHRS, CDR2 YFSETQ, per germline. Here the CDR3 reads CASRPQGTGEETQYF. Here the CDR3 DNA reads TGCGCCAGCAGACCGCAAGGGACAGGGGAAGAGACCCAGTACTTC.

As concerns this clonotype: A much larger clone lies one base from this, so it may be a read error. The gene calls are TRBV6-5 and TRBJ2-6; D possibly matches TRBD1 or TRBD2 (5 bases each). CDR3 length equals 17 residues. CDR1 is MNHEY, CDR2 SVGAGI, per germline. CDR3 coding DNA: TGTGCCGGCAGTTACAGTGTTGGGGGTAGTGGGGCCAACGTCCTGACTTTC. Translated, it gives CAGSYSVGGSGANVLTF.

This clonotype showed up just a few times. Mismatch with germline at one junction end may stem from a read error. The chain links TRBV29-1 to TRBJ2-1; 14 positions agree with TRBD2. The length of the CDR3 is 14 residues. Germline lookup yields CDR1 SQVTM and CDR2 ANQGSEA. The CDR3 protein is CSVGTSGSRNEQSF. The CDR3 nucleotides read TGCAGCGTAGGGACTAGCGGGAGTCGCAATGAGCAGTCCTTC.